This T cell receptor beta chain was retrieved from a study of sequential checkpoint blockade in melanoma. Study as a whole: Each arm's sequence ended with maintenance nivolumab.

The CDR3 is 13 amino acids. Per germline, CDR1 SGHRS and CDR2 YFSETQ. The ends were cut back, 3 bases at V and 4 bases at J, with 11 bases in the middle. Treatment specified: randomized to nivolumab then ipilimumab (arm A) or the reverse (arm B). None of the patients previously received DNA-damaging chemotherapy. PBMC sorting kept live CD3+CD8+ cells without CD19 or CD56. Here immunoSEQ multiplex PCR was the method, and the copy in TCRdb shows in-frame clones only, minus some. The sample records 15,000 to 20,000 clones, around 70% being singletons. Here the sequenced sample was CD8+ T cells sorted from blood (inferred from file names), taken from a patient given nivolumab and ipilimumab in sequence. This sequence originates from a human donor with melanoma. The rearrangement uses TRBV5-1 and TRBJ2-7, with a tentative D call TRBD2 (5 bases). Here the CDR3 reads CASSWETEYEQYF. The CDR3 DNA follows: TGCGCCAGCAGCTGGGAGACGGAGTACGAGCAGTACTTC.